The 23 T cell receptor beta chains reported below all come from one sample, sequenced in a study of Ad26.COV2.S vaccination and SARS-CoV-2 variants. TCRdb keeps only in-frame clones here, not all; method: immunoSEQ multiplex PCR. The sample lists 250,000 or so clones, 87% occurring once. Treatment denoted: roughly 20 received Ad26.COV2.S at low or high dose, single or two shots; about 5 received placebo; per-sample allocation not given. Sampling was performed 63 days after the first vaccine or placebo injection. Sequencing was performed on peripheral blood, taken in a trial of Ad26.COV2.S vaccine versus placebo. These receptor sequences come from a person between 18 and 65 years old who received the Ad26.COV2.S COVID-19 vaccine or a placebo.

The chain uses TRBV7-2 and TRBJ1-3; D gene uncertain. Germline V gene sequence: CDR1 SGHTA, CDR2 FQGNSA. The V end lost 5 bases, the J end lost 0 bases, and 5 bases lay between the germline ends. The CDR3 has 13 amino acids. CDR3 DNA sequence: TGTGCCAGCAGCCCTAACTCTGGAAACACCATATATTTT. It is translated as CASSPNSGNTIYF.

The rearrangement uses TRBV7-2 and TRBJ2-7; D is unresolved. This CDR3 has 15 residues. V was cut by 5 bases and J by 6 bases, with 20 bases left in between. CDR1 SGHTA and CDR2 FQGNSA come from the germline V gene. The CDR3 coding sequence is TGTGCCAGCAGCGATAGACGATTCAGCCGGCGCGAGCAGTACTTC. It specifies CASSDRRFSRREQYF. Based on the CDR3 plus reference TRBV7-2 and TRBJ2-7, the full variable domain is GAGVSQSPSNKVTEKGKDVELRCDPISGHTALYWYRQSLGQGLEFLIYFQGNSAPDKSGLPSDRFSAERTGGSVSTLTIQRTQQEDSAVYLCASSDRRFSRREQYFGPGTRLTVT.

This chain joins TRBV2 and TRBJ1-5; maybe TRBD1 (5 bases). Germline lookup yields CDR1 SNHLY and CDR2 FYNNEI. The CDR3 runs 14 residues. Trimming left V 7 bases short and J 3 bases short, with 13 bases between. The CDR3 region is CASILGRNNQPQHF. CDR3 nucleotides: TGTGCCAGCATTCTGGGACGGAACAATCAGCCCCAGCATTTT.

The chain recombines TRBV2 with TRBJ2-6; TRBD1 might be the D (5 bases). Germline V gives CDR1 SNHLY, CDR2 FYNNEI. This CDR3 region has 15 residues. The V gene lost 6 bases and the J gene lost 0 bases, with 9 bases spanning the gap. CDR3 in DNA: TGTGCCAGCAGGAACAGGAGCTCTGGGGCCAACGTCCTGACTTTC. Protein: CASRNRSSGANVLTF.

The rearrangement uses TRBV4-3 and TRBJ1-2; D not certain. CDR1 is LGHNA and CDR2 is YSLEER in the germline V gene. The CDR3 is 13 amino acids. Trimming pared 0 bases from V and 4 bases from J, leaving 6 bases between. The CDR3 is CASSQDRLYGYTF. The CDR3 DNA follows: TGCGCCAGCAGCCAAGACCGCCTCTATGGCTACACCTTC.

This chain joins TRBV10-3 and TRBJ1-4; D gene unclear. CDR1 ENHRY and CDR2 SYGVKD come from the germline V gene. The CDR3 has 15 residues. The V end lost 3 bases, the J end lost 2 bases, and 10 bases lay between the germline ends. As DNA, the CDR3 is TGTGCCATCAGTGAATGGGTTCATACTAATGAAAAACTGTTTTTT. Its protein is CAISEWVHTNEKLFF.

The V and J genes are TRBV19 and TRBJ2-7, with 10 positions matching TRBD1. CDR1 is LNHDA, CDR2 SQIVND, per germline (reference sequence). The CDR3 length is 15 residues. J was trimmed by 2 bases and V by 5 bases; bases with no gene match: 6. CDR3 loop: CASSPRDRGPYEQYF. In DNA form, the CDR3 reads TGTGCCAGTAGTCCCCGGGACAGGGGCCCCTACGAGCAGTACTTC. The entire variable domain, with the rest obtained from reference TRBV19 and TRBJ2-7, is as follows: DGGITQSPKYLFRKEGQNVTLSCEQNLNHDAMYWYRQDPGQGLRLIYYSQIVNDFQKGDIAEGYSVSREKKESFPLTVTSAQKNPTAFYLCASSPRDRGPYEQYFGPGTRLTVT.

The gene calls are TRBV10-3 and TRBJ2-2; the D gene is possibly TRBD1 (5 bases). With 0 bases removed from V and 9 bases from J, the gap between germline ends came to 14 bases. CDR1 and CDR2 (germline): ENHRY, SYGVKD. The CDR3 sequence is 15 residues long. DNA of the CDR3: TGTGCCATCAGTGAGTCGAGCAGGGCGAACCGGGAGCTGTTTTTT. Its translation is CAISESSRANRELFF.

The CDR3 spells CASNAPGVTQYF. The CDR3 coding sequence is TGTGCCAGTAATGCGCCGGGGGTTACGCAGTATTTT. The J gene is TRBJ2-3, the V gene TRBV19, with D maybe TRBD2 (6 bases). Per the germline V gene, CDR1 is LNHDA and CDR2 is SQIVND (reference sequence). The CDR3 extends over 12 amino acids. The V end lost 7 bases, the J end lost 8 bases, and 13 bases lay between the germline ends.

The genes are TRBV16 and TRBJ2-5, with D possibly being TRBD2 (6 bases). V lost 4 bases and J 10 bases, leaving 13 bases between the germline ends. Germline V lookup: CDR1 KGHSY, CDR2 FQNENV. CDR3 length: 12 residues. The CDR3 region has the DNA TGTGCCAGCAGCCCCGACTCCGGGGGCCAGTACTTC. This codes for CASSPDSGGQYF.

This rearrangement joins TRBV6-4 to TRBJ1-1; possible D gene TRBD1, 5 bases. The CDR3 runs to 15 residues. V gave up 0 bases and J gave up 4 bases, with 12 bases separating them. CDR1 is MRHNA, CDR2 SNTAGT, per germline. The CDR3 region is CASSDSGEGSTEAFF. CDR3 coding DNA: TGTGCCAGCAGTGACTCGGGGGAGGGGAGCACTGAAGCTTTCTTT.

The chain recombines TRBV7-9 with TRBJ1-4; D is perhaps TRBD1 (6 bases). Trimming removed 1 base from V and 8 bases from J, with 11 bases in between. The germline V gene has CDR1 SEHNR and CDR2 FQNEAQ (reference sequence). This CDR3 spans 14 amino acids. The CDR3 region is CASSLGRGGEKLFF. The CDR3 coding sequence is TGTGCCAGCAGCTTAGGCAGGGGCGGCGAAAAACTGTTTTTT.

This clone appeared a single time. CDR3: CASSLGSVNYGYTF. As DNA, the CDR3 is TGTGCCAGCAGCTTGGGGTCGGTAAACTATGGCTACACCTTC. The chain recombines TRBV5-5 with TRBJ1-2; no firm D call. V was cut by 0 bases and J by 2 bases, with 8 bases left in between. Germline V gives CDR1 SGHKS, CDR2 YYEKEE (reference sequence). The CDR3 is 14 residues long.

The chain carries TRBV29-1 and TRBJ2-7; perhaps TRBD1 as D (6 bases). Trimming stripped 2 bases from V and 3 bases from J, with 11 bases between. Germline V CDR1 and CDR2: SQVTM, ANQGSEA. This CDR3 is built from 13 residues. Here the CDR3 reads CSVEMGTSYEQYF. Written as DNA, the CDR3 is TGCAGCGTTGAAATGGGGACAAGCTACGAGCAGTACTTC.

The rearrangement joins TRBV11-2 to TRBJ2-2, with D perhaps matching TRBD2 (5 bases). Germline V CDR1 and CDR2: SGHAT, FQNNGV. The CDR3 spans 15 residues. V lost 1 base to trimming and J lost 5 bases, with 11 bases between them. CDR3 bases: TGTGCCAGCAGCTTAGGGGCGGGCCTGACCGGGGAGCTGTTTTTT. It encodes CASSLGAGLTGELFF.

The chain combines TRBV7-3 with TRBJ2-3, with 7 bases matching TRBD1. Germline V lookup: CDR1 SGHTA, CDR2 FQGTGA. The CDR3 runs to 14 residues. Trimming took 3 bases from V and 1 from J; bases not matched to a gene: 1. The CDR3 is CASSLTGRTDTQYF. CDR3 coding DNA: TGTGCCAGCAGCTTGACAGGGCGCACAGATACGCAGTATTTT.

The gene calls are TRBV24-1 and TRBJ2-1, with 7 nucleotides matching TRBD2. V dropped 3 bases and J dropped 4; count of bases not matched to a gene: 5. This CDR3 spans 15 amino acids. Germline V gene sequence: CDR1 KGHDR, CDR2 SFDVKD. Written as DNA, the CDR3 is TGTGCCACCAGTGATCCCTCCGGGAGGTACAATGAGCAGTTCTTC. Translation: CATSDPSGRYNEQFF.

This chain uses TRBV19 with TRBJ2-2; D is possibly TRBD2 (6 bases). The ends were cut back, 2 bases at V and 4 bases at J, with 14 bases in the middle. Germline CDR1 LNHDA, CDR2 SQIVND (reference sequence). The length of the CDR3 is 16 residues. CDR3 sequence (DNA): TGTGCCAGTAGTATATATCCGCGGGGTGGCACCGGGGAGCTGTTTTTT. It yields the protein CASSIYPRGGTGELFF. The whole variable domain, remainder taken from reference TRBV19 and TRBJ2-2, is DGGITQSPKYLFRKEGQNVTLSCEQNLNHDAMYWYRQDPGQGLRLIYYSQIVNDFQKGDIAEGYSVSREKKESFPLTVTSAQKNPTAFYLCASSIYPRGGTGELFFGEGSRLTVL.

The rearrangement joins TRBV5-1 to TRBJ2-1; TRBD2 matches 13 bases. There are 16 residues in the CDR3. Germline CDR1 and CDR2: SGHRS and YFSETQ. The V gene end was trimmed by 4 bases and the J gene end by 9 bases; junction bases not matched to a gene: 10. CDR3 coding DNA: TGCGCCAGCAGCAAACAACTAGCGGGAGGGCCTGGTGAGCAGTTCTTC. This gives the protein CASSKQLAGGPGEQFF.

The chain couples TRBV18 to TRBJ2-7, with TRBD1 matching 10 bases. The germline V gene encodes CDR1 KGHSH and CDR2 LQKENI. V lost 4 bases and J lost 4; bases outside the gene matches: 4. The CDR3 runs to 14 residues. CDR3 nucleotides: TGTGCCAGCTCACAGACGGGACAGGGGTACGAGCAGTACGTC. Translating it yields CASSQTGQGYEQYV.

The chain employs TRBV2 and TRBJ1-2; a weak D match, TRBD1 (6 bases). V was pared by 7 bases and J by 0 bases, with 9 bases between. From germline, CDR1 is SNHLY and CDR2 FYNNEI. The length of the CDR3 is 13 residues. The CDR3 sequence is CASTGEANYGYTF. The CDR3 bases are TGTGCCAGCACAGGGGAAGCTAACTATGGCTACACCTTC.

The chain couples TRBV4-3 to TRBJ1-2, with D possibly TRBD1 on 6 matching bases. There are 18 residues in the CDR3. Trimming stripped 0 bases from V and 5 bases from J, with 22 bases between. Germline V lookup: CDR1 LGHNA, CDR2 YSLEER. The CDR3: CASSQDLRRGASGYGYTF. CDR3 DNA sequence: TGCGCCAGCAGCCAAGATCTAAGAAGGGGGGCCTCGGGGTATGGCTACACCTTC.

To note about this clone: Other DNA sequences in this specimen translate into the identical CDR3. The CDR3 loop reads CASSLGQGFSYEQYF. As DNA, the CDR3 is TGCGCCAGCAGCTTGGGGCAGGGGTTTAGCTACGAGCAGTACTTC. The gene calls are TRBV5-1 and TRBJ2-7; the D gene is possibly TRBD1 (6 bases). The CDR3 is made up of 15 amino acids. Between the trimmed V and J ends, which lost 0 bases and 3 bases, there was a span of 13 bases. Germline-derived CDR1 and CDR2 are SGHRS and YFSETQ.